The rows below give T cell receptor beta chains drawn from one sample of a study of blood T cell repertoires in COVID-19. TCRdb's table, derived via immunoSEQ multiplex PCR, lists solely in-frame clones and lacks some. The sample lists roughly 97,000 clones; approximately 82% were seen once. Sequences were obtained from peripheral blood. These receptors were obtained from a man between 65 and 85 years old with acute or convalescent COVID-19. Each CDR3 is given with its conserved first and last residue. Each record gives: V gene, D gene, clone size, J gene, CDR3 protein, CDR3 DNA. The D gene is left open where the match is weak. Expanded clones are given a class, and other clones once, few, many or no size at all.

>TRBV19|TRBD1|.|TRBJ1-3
CASTGVSYGNTIYF
TGTGCCAGCACAGGGGTTTCGTACGGAAACACCATATATTTT
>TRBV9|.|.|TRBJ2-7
CSSPTRQTYEQYF
TGTTCAAGCCCTACGCGCCAAACCTACGAGCAGTACTTC
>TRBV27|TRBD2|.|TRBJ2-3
CASSPESGLAGKADTQYF
TGTGCCAGCAGTCCTGAATCCGGACTAGCGGGAAAAGCAGATACGCAGTATTTT
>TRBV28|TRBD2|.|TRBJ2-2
CASSFLTSGPNTGELFF
TGTGCCAGCAGTTTTTTGACTAGCGGGCCGAACACCGGGGAGCTGTTTTTT
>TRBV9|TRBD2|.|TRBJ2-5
CASSAFSGTSGTQYF
TGTGCCAGCAGCGCCTTCTCCGGGACTAGCGGGACCCAGTACTTC
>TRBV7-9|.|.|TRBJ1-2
CASSATGIAGYTF
TGTGCCAGCAGCGCTACAGGGATAGCTGGCTACACCTTC
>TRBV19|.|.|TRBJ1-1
CASSTTGTNTEAFF
TGTGCCAGTAGTACGACAGGAACGAACACTGAAGCTTTCTTT
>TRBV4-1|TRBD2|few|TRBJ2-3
CASSQVQLAGSDTQYF
TGCGCCAGCAGCCAAGTCCAACTAGCGGGATCAGATACGCAGTATTTT
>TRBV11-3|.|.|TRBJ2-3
CASSSPISGSGNTDTQYF
TGTGCCAGCAGCTCCCCCATTAGCGGAAGTGGAAACACAGATACGCAGTATTTT
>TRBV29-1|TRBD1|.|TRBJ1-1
CSVYGDRVSVTEAFF
TGCAGCGTTTACGGGGACAGGGTATCAGTCACTGAAGCTTTCTTT
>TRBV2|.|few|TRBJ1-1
CASSEAQWAEAFF
TGTGCCAGCAGTGAAGCACAGTGGGCTGAAGCTTTCTTT
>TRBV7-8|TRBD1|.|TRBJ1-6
CASSPGTGLSSYNSPLHF
TGTGCCAGCAGCCCCGGGACAGGGCTGAGCTCCTATAATTCACCCCTCCACTTT
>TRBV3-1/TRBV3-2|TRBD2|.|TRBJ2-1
CASSLTSANNEQFF
TGTGCCAGCAGCCTGACTAGCGCCAACAATGAGCAGTTCTTC